This T cell receptor (beta chain) was sequenced for a study of OX40 agonist ivuxolimab in advanced cancers. Study in general: Dose-escalation patients had hepatocellular carcinoma, melanoma, renal cell or head and neck cancer. Partial responses were observed in three patients, of whom one had hepatocellular carcinoma and two had cutaneous melanoma.

Germline CDR1 is SEHNR and CDR2 is FQNEAQ (reference sequence). The CDR3 is 18 residues long. J was trimmed by 4 bases and V by 2 bases; bases with no gene match: 12. The protocol was immunoSEQ multiplex PCR, while the TCRdb copy is restricted to in-frame clones and leaves out a portion. The repertoire has fewer than 15,000 clones, approximately 75% of them found once; the top ten carry around 28%. Study conclusions and caveats: Antigen specificity of clonally expanded peripheral T cells was not established.

On this clone: What it binds is not known.

This material consisted of CD4+ or CD8+ T cells sorted from blood, taken in a trial of the OX40 agonist ivuxolimab. The source of this sequence is an adult with an advanced solid tumor such as melanoma, head and neck, liver or kidney cancer. The chain uses TRBV7-9 and TRBJ2-5; TRBD2 matches 11 bases. The CDR3 nucleotides are TGTGCCAGCAGCTTAACGGAGGCTAGCGGGGGGCCACTAGAGACCCAGTACTTC. Amino acid sequence: CASSLTEASGGPLETQYF.